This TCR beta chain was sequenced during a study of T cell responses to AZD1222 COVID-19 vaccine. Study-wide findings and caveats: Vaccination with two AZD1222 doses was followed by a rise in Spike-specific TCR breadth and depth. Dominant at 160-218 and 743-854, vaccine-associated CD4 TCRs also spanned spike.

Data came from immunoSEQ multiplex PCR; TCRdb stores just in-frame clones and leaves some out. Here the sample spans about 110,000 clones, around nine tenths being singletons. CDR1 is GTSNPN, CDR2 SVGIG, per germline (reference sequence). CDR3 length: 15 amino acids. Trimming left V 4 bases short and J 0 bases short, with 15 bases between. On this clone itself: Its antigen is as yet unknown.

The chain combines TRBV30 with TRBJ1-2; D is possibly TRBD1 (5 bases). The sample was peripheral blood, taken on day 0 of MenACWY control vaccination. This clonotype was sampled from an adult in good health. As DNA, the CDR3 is TGTGCCTGGATACCCTGGGGGTTTTCTAACTATGGCTACACCTTC. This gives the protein CAWIPWGFSNYGYTF.